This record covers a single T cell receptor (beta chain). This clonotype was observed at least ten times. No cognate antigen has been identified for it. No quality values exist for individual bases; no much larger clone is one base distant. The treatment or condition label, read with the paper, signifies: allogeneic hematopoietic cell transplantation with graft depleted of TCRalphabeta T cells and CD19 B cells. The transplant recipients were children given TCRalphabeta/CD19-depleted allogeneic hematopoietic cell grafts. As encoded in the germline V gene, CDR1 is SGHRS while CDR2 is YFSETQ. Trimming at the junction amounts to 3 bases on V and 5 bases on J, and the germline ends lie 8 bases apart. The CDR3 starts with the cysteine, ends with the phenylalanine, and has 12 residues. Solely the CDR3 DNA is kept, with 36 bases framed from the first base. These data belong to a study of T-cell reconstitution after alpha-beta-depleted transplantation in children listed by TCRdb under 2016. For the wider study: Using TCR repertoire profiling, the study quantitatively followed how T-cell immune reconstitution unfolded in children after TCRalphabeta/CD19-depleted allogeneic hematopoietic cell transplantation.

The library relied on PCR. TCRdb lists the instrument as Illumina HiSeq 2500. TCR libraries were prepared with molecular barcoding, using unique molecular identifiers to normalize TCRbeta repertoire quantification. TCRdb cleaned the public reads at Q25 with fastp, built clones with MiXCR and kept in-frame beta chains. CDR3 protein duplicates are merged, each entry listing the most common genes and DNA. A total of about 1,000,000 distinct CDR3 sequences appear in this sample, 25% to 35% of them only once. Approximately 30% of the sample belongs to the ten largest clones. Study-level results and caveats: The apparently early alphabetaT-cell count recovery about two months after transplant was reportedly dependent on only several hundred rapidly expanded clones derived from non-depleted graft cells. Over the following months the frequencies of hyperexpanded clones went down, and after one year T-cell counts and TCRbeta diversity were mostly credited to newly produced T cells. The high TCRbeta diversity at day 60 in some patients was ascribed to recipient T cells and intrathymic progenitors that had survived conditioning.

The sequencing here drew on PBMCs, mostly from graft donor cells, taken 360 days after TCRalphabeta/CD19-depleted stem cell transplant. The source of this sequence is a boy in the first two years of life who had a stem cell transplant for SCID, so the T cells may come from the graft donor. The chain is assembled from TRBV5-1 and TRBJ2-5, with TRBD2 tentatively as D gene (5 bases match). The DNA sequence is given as TGCGCCAGCAGCTGGAGAGGGGAGACCCAGTACTTC. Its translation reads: CASSWRGETQYF.